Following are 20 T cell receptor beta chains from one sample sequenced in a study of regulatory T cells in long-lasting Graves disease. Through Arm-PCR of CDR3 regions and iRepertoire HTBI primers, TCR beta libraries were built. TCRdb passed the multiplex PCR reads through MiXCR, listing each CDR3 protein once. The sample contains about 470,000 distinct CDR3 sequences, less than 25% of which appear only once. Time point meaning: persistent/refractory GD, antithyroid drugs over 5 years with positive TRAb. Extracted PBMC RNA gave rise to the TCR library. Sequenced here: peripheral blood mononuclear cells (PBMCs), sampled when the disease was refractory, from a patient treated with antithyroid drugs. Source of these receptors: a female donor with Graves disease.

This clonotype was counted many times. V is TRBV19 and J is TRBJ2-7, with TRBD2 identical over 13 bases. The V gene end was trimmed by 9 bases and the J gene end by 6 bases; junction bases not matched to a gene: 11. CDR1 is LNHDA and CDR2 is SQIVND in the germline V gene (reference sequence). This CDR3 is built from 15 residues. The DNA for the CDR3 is TGTGCCAGCCGGGGACTAGCGGGAAATCAACGCGAGCAGTACTTC. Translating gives CASRGLAGNQREQYF.

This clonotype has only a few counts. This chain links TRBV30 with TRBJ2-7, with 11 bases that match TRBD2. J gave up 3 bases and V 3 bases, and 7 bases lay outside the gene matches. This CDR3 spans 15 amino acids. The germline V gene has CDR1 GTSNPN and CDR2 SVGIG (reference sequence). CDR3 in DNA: TGTGCCTGGAGGCACCCGGGACTAGCGGACTACGAGCAGTACTTC. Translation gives CAWRHPGLADYEQYF.

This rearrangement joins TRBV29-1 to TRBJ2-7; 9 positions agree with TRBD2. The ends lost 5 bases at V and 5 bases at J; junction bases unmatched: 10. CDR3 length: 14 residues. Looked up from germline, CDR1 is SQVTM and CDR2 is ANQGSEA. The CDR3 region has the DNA TGCAGCGTTTCGTACGCGGGAGGGCCCCACGAGCAGTACTTC. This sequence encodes CSVSYAGGPHEQYF.

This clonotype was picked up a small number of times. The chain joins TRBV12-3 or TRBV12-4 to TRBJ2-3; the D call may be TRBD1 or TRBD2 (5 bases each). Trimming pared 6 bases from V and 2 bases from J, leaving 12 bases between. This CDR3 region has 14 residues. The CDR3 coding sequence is TGTGCCAGCAGACTACTGGGGGACACAGATACGCAGTATTTT. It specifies CASRLLGDTDTQYF.

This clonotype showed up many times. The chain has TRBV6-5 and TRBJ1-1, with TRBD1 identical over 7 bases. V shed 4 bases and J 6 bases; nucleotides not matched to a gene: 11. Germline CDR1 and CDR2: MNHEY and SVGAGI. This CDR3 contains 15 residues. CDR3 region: CASSFPPTGMAEAFF. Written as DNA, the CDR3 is TGTGCCAGCAGTTTCCCCCCGACAGGGATGGCTGAAGCTTTCTTT.

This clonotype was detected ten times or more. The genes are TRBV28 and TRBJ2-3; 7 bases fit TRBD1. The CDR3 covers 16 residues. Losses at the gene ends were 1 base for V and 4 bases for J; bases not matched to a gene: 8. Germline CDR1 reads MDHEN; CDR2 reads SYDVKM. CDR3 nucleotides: TGTGCCAGCAGTTTATTCCCGACAGGGAAACCAGATACGCAGTATTTT. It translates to CASSLFPTGKPDTQYF.

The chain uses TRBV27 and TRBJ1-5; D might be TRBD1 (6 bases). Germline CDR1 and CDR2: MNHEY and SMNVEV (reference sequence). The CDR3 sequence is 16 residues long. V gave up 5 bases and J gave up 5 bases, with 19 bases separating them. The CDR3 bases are TGTGCCAGCAGTGCCCAGGGGCAGGGTGTGGATCAGCCCCAGCATTTT. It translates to CASSAQGQGVDQPQHF.

The CDR3 reads CASSYSGGPEAFF. CDR3 DNA: TGTGCCAGCAGTTACTCGGGGGGGCCTGAAGCTTTCTTT. This chain joins TRBV6-5 and TRBJ1-1; D might be TRBD1 (6 bases). From germline, CDR1 is MNHEY and CDR2 SVGAGI. Trimming cost V 0 bases and J 6 bases, with 8 bases left between them. This CDR3 has 13 amino acids.

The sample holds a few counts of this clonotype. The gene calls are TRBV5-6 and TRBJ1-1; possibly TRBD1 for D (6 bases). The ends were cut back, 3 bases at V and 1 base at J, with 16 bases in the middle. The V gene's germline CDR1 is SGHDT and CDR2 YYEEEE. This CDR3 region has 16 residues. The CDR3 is CASSYLLRGSNTEAFF. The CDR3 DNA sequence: TGTGCCAGCAGCTATTTACTCAGGGGCTCGAACACTGAAGCTTTCTTT. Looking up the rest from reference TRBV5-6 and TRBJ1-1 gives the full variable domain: DAGVTQSPTHLIKTRGQQVTLRCSPKSGHDTVSWYQQALGQGPQFIFQYYEEEERQRGNFPDRFSGHQFPNYSSELNVNALLLGDSALYLCASSYLLRGSNTEAFFGQGTRLTVV.

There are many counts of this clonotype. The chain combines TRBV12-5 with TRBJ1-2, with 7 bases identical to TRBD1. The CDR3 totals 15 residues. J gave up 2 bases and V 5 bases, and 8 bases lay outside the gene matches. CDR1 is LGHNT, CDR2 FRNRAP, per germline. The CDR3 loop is CASGTGGQKNYGYTF. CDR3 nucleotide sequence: TGTGCTAGTGGTACTGGGGGACAGAAAAACTATGGCTACACCTTC.

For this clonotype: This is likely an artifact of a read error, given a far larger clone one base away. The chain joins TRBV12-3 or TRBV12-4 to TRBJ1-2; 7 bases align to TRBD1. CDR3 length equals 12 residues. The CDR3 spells CASSGGGYGYSF. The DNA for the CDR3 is TGTGCCAGCAGTGGAGGGGGCTATGGCTACTCCTTC.

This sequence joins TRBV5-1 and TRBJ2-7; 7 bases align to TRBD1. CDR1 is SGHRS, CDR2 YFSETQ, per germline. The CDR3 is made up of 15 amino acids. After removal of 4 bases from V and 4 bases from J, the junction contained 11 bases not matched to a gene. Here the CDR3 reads CASSRLEGTDYEQYF. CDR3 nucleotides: TGCGCCAGCAGCCGACTGGAAGGGACAGATTACGAGCAGTACTTC.

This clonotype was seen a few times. The CDR3 region has the DNA TGTGCCAGCAGAACGCCTGTCCCAGCGGAGGGGGCCTCCTACGAGCAGTACTTC. Residues: CASRTPVPAEGASYEQYF. The rearrangement links TRBV6-1 to TRBJ2-7; D may be TRBD1 (7 bases). Germline V gene data show CDR1 as MNHNS and CDR2 as SASEGT. CDR3 length: 18 amino acids. Trimming left V 6 bases short and J 0 bases short, with 24 bases between.

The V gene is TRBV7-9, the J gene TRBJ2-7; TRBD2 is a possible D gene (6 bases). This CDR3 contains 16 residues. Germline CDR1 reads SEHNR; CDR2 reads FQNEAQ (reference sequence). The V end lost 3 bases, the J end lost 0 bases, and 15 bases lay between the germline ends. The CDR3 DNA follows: TGTGCCAGCAGCTTGCGGGGCTACCCCACCTCCTACGAGCAGTACTTC. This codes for CASSLRGYPTSYEQYF.

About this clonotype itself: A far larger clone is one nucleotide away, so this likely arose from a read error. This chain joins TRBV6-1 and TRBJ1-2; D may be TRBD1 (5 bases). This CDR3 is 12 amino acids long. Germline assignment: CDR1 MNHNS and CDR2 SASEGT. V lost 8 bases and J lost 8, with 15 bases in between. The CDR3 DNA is TGTGCCAGCGGTTACGGGGGTCTCGGCTACACCTTC. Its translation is CASGYGGLGYTF.

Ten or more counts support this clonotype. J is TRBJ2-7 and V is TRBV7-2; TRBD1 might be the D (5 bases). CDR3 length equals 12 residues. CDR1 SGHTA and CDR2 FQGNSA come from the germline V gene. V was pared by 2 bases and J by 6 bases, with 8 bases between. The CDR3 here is CASSLWGGEQYF. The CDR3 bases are TGTGCCAGCAGCTTATGGGGCGGCGAGCAGTACTTC.

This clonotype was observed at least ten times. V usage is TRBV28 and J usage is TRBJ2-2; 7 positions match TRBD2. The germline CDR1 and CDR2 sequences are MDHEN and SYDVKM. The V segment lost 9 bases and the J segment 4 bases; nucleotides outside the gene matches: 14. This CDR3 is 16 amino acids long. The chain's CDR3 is CASTPSAAGATGELFF. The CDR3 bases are TGTGCCAGTACCCCCAGTGCGGCGGGAGCCACCGGGGAGCTGTTTTTT.

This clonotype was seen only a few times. Here the CDR3 DNA reads TGTGCCAGCACCAATACGGGACCAAGGTCACCCCTCCACTTT. It translates to CASTNTGPRSPLHF. The chain carries TRBV6-1 and TRBJ1-6; perhaps TRBD1 as D (5 bases). The CDR3 is 14 residues long. V lost 7 bases, J lost 10 bases, and 17 bases lay in between. Germline CDR1 and CDR2: MNHNS and SASEGT.

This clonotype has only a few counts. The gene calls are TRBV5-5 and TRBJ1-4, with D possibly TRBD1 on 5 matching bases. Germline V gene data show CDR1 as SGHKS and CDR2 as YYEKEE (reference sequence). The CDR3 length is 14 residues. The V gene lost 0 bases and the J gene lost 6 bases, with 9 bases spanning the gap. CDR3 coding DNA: TGTGCCAGCAGCTTGGTCCAGGGAGATGAAAAACTGTTTTTT. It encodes CASSLVQGDEKLFF.

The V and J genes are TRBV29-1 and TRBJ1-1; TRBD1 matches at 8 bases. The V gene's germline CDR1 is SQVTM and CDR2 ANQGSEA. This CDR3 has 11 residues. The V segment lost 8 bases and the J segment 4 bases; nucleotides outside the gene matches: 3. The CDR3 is CSPGTGTEAFF. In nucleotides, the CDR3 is TGCAGCCCAGGGACAGGCACTGAAGCTTTCTTT.